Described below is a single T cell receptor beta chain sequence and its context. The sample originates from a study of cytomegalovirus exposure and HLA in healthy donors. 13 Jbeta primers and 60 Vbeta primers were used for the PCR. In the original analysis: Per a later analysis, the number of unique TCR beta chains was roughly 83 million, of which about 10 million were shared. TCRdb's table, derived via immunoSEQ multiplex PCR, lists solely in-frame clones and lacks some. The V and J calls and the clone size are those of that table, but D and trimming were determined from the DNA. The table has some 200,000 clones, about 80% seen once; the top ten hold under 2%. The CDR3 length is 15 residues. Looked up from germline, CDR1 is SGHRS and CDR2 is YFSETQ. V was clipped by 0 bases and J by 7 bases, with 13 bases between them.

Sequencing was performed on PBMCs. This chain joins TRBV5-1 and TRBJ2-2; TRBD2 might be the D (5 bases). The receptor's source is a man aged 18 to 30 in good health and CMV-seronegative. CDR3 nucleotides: TGCGCCAGCAGCTTGGCCCGGGATTGGCACGGGGAGCTGTTTTTT. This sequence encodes CASSLARDWHGELFF. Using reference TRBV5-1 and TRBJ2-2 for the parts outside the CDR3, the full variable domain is KAGVTQTPRYLIKTRGQQVTLSCSPISGHRSVSWYQQTPGQGLQFLFEYFSETQRNKGNFPGRFSGRQFSNSRSEMNVSTLELGDSALYLCASSLARDWHGELFFGEGSRLTVL.